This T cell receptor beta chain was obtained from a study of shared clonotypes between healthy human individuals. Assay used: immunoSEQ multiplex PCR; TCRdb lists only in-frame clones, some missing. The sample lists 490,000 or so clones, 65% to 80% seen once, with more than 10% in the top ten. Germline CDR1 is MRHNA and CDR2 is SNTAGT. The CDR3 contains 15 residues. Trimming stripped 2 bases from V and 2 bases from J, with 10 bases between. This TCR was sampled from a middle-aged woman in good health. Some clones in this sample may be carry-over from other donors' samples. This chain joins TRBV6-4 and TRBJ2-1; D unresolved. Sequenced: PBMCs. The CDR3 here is CASSDGESAYNEQFF. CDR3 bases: TGTGCCAGCAGTGACGGGGAAAGTGCCTACAATGAGCAGTTCTTC.